This TCR beta chain came from a study of T cell changes during pregnancy in multiple sclerosis. The CDR3 runs to 17 residues. J was trimmed by 2 bases and V by 4 bases; bases with no gene match: 6. Germline CDR1 and CDR2: MGHRA and YSYEKL. Profiled with immunoSEQ multiplex PCR; TCRdb holds only in-frame clones, not every one. The sample shows about 100,000 clones, just over 90% of them seen only once. This sample comprised peripheral blood, obtained in the second trimester of pregnancy. The clonotype was recovered from a female donor with multiple sclerosis, enrolled in a pregnancy study. This chain connects TRBV4-1 to TRBJ2-6; 9 bases match TRBD1. The DNA of the CDR3 is TGCGCCAGCAGCCCGTCACAGGGGGCGGCTGGGGCCAACGTCCTGACTTTC. Translated, it gives CASSPSQGAAGANVLTF.